Each of the 12 T cell receptor beta chains below was sequenced from the same sample in a study of cytomegalovirus exposure and HLA in healthy donors. 60 Vbeta and 13 Jbeta primers were used in PCR. Sequenced by immunoSEQ multiplex PCR; TCRdb stores in-frame clones only, minus some. Of some 270,000 clones in the sample, about 80% are singletons; the top ten hold approximately 0.3%. The sequenced sample was PBMCs. All receptors come from a girl aged 2-15 years in good health and CMV-seronegative.

This clone was observed a handful of times. DNA of the CDR3: TGCAGCGTTGAGGGGGGAATCAATCAGCCCCAGCATTTT. This translates into CSVEGGINQPQHF. The chain recombines TRBV29-1 with TRBJ1-5, with D perhaps matching TRBD1 (5 bases). V dropped 3 bases and J dropped 3 bases, with 9 bases sitting between them. There are 13 residues in the CDR3. In germline, CDR1 is SQVTM, CDR2 ANQGSEA.

The V and J genes are TRBV27 and TRBJ1-4, with D maybe TRBD1 (5 bases). Trimming took 3 bases from V and 8 from J, leaving 16 bases between them. The CDR3 spans 15 residues. Per the germline V gene, CDR1 is MNHEY and CDR2 is SMNVEV (reference sequence). The CDR3, as DNA: TGTGCCAGCAGTTTCCTCCCGCAGGGCAGGGAAAAACTGTTTTTT. It specifies CASSFLPQGREKLFF.

The chain uses TRBV1 and TRBJ2-7; TRBD2 reflects the table's D call only, with no check against the DNA. TRBV1 is recorded as a pseudogene. This CDR3 spans 17 amino acids. This chain's CDR3 is CTSSQGDRDYRRYEQYF. CDR3 bases: TGCACCAGCAGCCAAGGGGACCGGGACTACAGGCGTTACGAGCAGTACTTC.

The chain couples TRBV19 to TRBJ1-5; 9 bases are shared with TRBD1. The CDR3 runs to 16 residues. The germline CDR1 and CDR2 sequences are LNHDA and SQIVND (reference sequence). The V gene end was trimmed by 8 bases and the J gene end by 5 bases; junction bases not matched to a gene: 13. The CDR3, as DNA: TGTGCCAGTTTAGGGGGGGACAGGGCCCTCTATCAGCCCCAGCATTTT. This codes for CASLGGDRALYQPQHF.

The rearrangement uses TRBV2 and TRBJ1-1, with D hard to call. CDR1 and CDR2 from the germline V gene are SNHLY and FYNNEI. The CDR3 has 14 residues. V was clipped by 4 bases and J by 3 bases, with 12 bases between them. Here the CDR3 DNA reads TGTGCCAGCAGTGTCCGGCAGACATACACTGAAGCTTTCTTT. It encodes CASSVRQTYTEAFF.

The gene calls are TRBV30 and TRBJ2-1, with a possible D match to TRBD1 (5 bases). CDR1 and CDR2 (germline): GTSNPN, SVGIG (reference sequence). V lost 2 bases and J lost 3, with 8 bases in between. The CDR3 sequence is 13 residues long. CDR3 sequence (DNA): TGTGCCTGGAGTTACGACAGCTACAATGAGCAGTTCTTC. It specifies CAWSYDSYNEQFF.

The rearrangement joins TRBV29-1 to TRBJ1-2; possibly TRBD1 for D (5 bases). With 2 bases removed from V and 8 bases from J, the gap between germline ends came to 18 bases. In germline, CDR1 is SQVTM, CDR2 ANQGSEA. The CDR3 totals 14 residues. In DNA form, the CDR3 reads TGCAGCGTTGAATCTGTCCATAGGGGTAAAGGCTACACCTTC. This encodes CSVESVHRGKGYTF.

The chain joins TRBV27 to TRBJ2-7; D call uncertain. Trimming stripped 6 bases from V and 1 base from J, with 7 bases between. Germline-derived CDR1 and CDR2 are MNHEY and SMNVEV (reference sequence). CDR3 size: 12 residues. This chain's CDR3 is CASSDSSYEQYF. The CDR3, as DNA: TGTGCCAGCAGCGACTCTTCCTACGAGCAGTACTTC.

This chain connects TRBV5-8 to TRBJ2-2, with 9 bases matching TRBD1. CDR3 size: 15 residues. Germline V gene data show CDR1 as SGHTS and CDR2 as YDEGEE. With V trimmed by 7 bases and J by 2 bases, 6 bases remained unmatched. CDR3 DNA sequence: TGTGCCAGCGGCCGGGACAGGGCAAACACCGGGGAGCTGTTTTTT. Encoded protein: CASGRDRANTGELFF.

V is TRBV10-3 and J is TRBJ1-2; D is undetermined. The germline V gene encodes CDR1 ENHRY and CDR2 SYGVKD. V was clipped by 7 bases and J by 0 bases, with 12 bases between them. The CDR3 is 14 amino acids. CDR3 sequence reads: CAITPTNPNYGYTF. CDR3 bases: TGTGCCATCACTCCGACAAATCCTAACTATGGCTACACCTTC.

This clone occurred a few times. V gene TRBV19 combines with J gene TRBJ1-2; 8 bases line up with TRBD1. Losses at the gene ends were 11 bases for V and 1 base for J; bases not matched to a gene: 15. Germline lookup yields CDR1 LNHDA and CDR2 SQIVND (reference sequence). CDR3 length equals 16 residues. CDR3 in amino acids: CAPSGTGPPYNYGYTF. The CDR3, as DNA: TGTGCCCCCAGCGGGACAGGTCCCCCTTATAACTATGGCTACACCTTC.

The V and J genes are TRBV2 and TRBJ1-3; TRBD1 is a possible D gene (5 bases). The CDR3 is 15 residues long. Trimming left V 2 bases short and J 0 bases short, with 8 bases between. The germline gives CDR1 SNHLY, CDR2 FYNNEI. The CDR3 nucleotides read TGTGCCAGCAGTGAACAGGGAGGCTCTGGAAACACCATATATTTT. Protein sequence: CASSEQGGSGNTIYF.